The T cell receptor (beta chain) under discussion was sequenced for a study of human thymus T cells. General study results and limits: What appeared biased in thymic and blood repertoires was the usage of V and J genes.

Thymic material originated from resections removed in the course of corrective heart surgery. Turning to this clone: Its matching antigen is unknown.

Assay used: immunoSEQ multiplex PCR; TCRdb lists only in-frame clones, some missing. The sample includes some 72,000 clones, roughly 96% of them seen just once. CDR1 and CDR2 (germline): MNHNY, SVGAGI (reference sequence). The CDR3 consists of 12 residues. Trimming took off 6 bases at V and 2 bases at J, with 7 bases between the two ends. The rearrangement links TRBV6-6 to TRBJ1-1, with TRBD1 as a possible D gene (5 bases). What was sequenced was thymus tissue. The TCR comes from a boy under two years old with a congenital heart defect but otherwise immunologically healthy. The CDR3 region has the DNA TGTGCCAGCAGCCAGGGAAACACTGAAGCTTTCTTT. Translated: CASSQGNTEAFF.